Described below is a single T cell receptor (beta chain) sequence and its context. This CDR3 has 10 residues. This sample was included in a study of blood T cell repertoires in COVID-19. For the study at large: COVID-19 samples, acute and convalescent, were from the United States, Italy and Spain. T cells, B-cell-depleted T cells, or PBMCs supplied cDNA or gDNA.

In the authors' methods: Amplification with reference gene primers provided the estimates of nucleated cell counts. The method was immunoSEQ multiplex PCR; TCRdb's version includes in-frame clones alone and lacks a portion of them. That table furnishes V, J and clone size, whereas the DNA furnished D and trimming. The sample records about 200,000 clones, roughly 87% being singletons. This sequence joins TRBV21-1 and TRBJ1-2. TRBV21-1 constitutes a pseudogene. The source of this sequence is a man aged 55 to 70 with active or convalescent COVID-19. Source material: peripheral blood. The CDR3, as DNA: TGTGCCAGCAGCTGCGATGGCTACACCTTC. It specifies CASSCDGYTF.